This passage covers 7 T cell receptor beta chains from one sample sequenced in a study of blood T cell repertoires in COVID-19. TCRdb's copy holds only in-frame clones and misses some; the assay was immunoSEQ multiplex PCR. Of about 190,000 clones listed, approximately 86% are singletons. Sequenced: PBMCs or T cells enriched from blood (not recorded which). These receptors came from a woman in her 40s in a cohort exposed to, infected with or recovered from COVID-19 (not recorded which).

The rearrangement uses TRBV12-3 or TRBV12-4 and TRBJ2-2; D not certain. The CDR3 spans 13 residues. The V end was cut by 6 bases, the J end by 7 bases, with 12 bases between. The DNA for the CDR3 is TGTGCCAGCAGCCCCGGGTGGATCGGGGAGCTGTTTTTT. Amino acid sequence: CASSPGWIGELFF.

The chain has TRBV12-3 or TRBV12-4 and TRBJ1-1; the match to TRBD1 covers 9 bases. Unmatched junction bases numbered 9, after V lost 8 bases and J lost 11 bases. The CDR3 is 12 amino acids. CDR3 sequence reads: CASFGTGRRAFF. The CDR3 DNA sequence: TGTGCCAGCTTTGGGACAGGGCGTAGGGCTTTCTTT.

Here the CDR3 DNA reads TGTGCCAGCAGCTCGGGGACTTTCTACAATGAGCAGTTCTTC. Translation gives CASSSGTFYNEQFF. The chain is built from TRBV7-2 and TRBJ2-1; D is perhaps TRBD2 (6 bases). Germline V lookup: CDR1 SGHTA, CDR2 FQGNSA. CDR3 size: 14 residues. The V and J ends lost 4 bases and 3 bases respectively, with 10 bases between them. Full variable domain (remainder filled in from reference TRBV7-2 and TRBJ2-1): GAGVSQSPSNKVTEKGKDVELRCDPISGHTALYWYRQSLGQGLEFLIYFQGNSAPDKSGLPSDRFSAERTGGSVSTLTIQRTQQEDSAVYLCASSSGTFYNEQFFGPGTRLTVL.

V is TRBV27 and J is TRBJ2-7, with 9 bases aligning to TRBD1. This CDR3 has 18 amino acids. CDR1 is MNHEY, CDR2 SMNVEV, per germline (reference sequence). The ends lost 0 bases at V and 2 bases at J; junction bases unmatched: 11. CDR3 amino acids: CASSLSRPGQGIPYEQYF. CDR3 sequence (DNA): TGTGCCAGCAGTTTATCGCGGCCAGGACAGGGGATCCCCTACGAGCAGTACTTC.

CDR3 region: CASSLVFGTGVSPLHF. In DNA, the CDR3 is TGTGCCAGCAGTTTAGTCTTTGGGACAGGGGTATCACCCCTCCACTTT. The rearrangement links TRBV27 to TRBJ1-6, with TRBD1 matching over 10 bases. This CDR3 contains 16 residues. V trimming: 2 bases; J trimming: 10 bases; junction bases outside the gene matches: 8. Germline CDR1 and CDR2: MNHEY and SMNVEV (reference sequence).

This chain links TRBV7-8 with TRBJ1-1; D is unresolved. The CDR3 runs to 13 residues. Trimming left V 4 bases short and J 3 bases short, with 9 bases between. Germline V gene lookup returns CDR1 SGHVS and CDR2 FQNEAQ. CDR3 sequence (DNA): TGTGCCAGCAGCTCGCGGATGGACACTGAAGCTTTCTTT. Protein sequence: CASSSRMDTEAFF.

This chain joins TRBV7-8 and TRBJ2-5, with D unresolved. The germline V gene has CDR1 SGHVS and CDR2 FQNEAQ. V lost 5 bases, J lost 3 bases, and 10 bases lay in between. The CDR3 runs 13 residues. The CDR3 sequence: CASSPLIEETQYF. The CDR3 nucleotides read TGTGCCAGCAGCCCACTTATAGAAGAGACCCAGTACTTC. The entire variable domain, with the rest obtained from reference TRBV7-8 and TRBJ2-5, is as follows: GAGVSQSPRYKVAKRGQDVALRCDPISGHVSLFWYQQALGQGPEFLTYFQNEAQLDKSGLPSDRFFAERPEGSVSTLKIQRTQQEDSAVYLCASSPLIEETQYFGPGTRLLVL.